This T cell receptor beta chain was identified in a study of human T cells and chemical hapten exposure. About the study: After 6 days, upper back 0.01% DPC patch tests were scored.

Germline assignment: CDR1 KGHSH and CDR2 LQKENI. V lost 4 bases to trimming and J lost 7 bases; unmatched junction nucleotides: 6. This CDR3 comprises 15 residues. Indicated time point: pre-sensitization, week 0. Described treatment: therapeutic diphenylcyclopropenone sensitization with weekly scalp DPC. This clonotype has ten or more counts. TCRdb analysed the RACE reads with MiXCR anew, one entry per CDR3 protein. Here the sample spans about 290,000 distinct CDR3 sequences, around 7% being singletons. The input for sequencing was whole blood, taken in connection with sensitization to the hapten diphenylcyclopropenone (DPC). The receptor comes from a man aged 18 to 35 with alopecia areata. Some clones in this sample may be carry-over from other donors' samples. This chain joins TRBV18 and TRBJ1-6; 8 bases are a match to TRBD1. This chain's CDR3 is CASSLGQGGNSPLHF. The CDR3 DNA is TGTGCCAGCTCACTTGGACAGGGCGGAAATTCACCCCTCCACTTT.